This passage covers 11 T cell receptor beta chains from one sample sequenced in a study of blood T cell repertoires in COVID-19. Profiled with immunoSEQ multiplex PCR; TCRdb holds only in-frame clones, not every one. Among approximately 230,000 clones, 88% were seen once, and the ten largest hold more than 1.2%. The sequencing sample was made of peripheral blood. The receptor source for this set is a man at least 80 years old with acute or convalescent COVID-19.

This clone was observed a handful of times. The chain is built from TRBV14 and TRBJ2-4, with TRBD1 as a possible D gene (6 bases). In germline, CDR1 is SGHDN, CDR2 FVKESK. Trimming stripped 4 bases from V and 2 bases from J, with 15 bases between. The CDR3 loop spans 16 amino acids. The CDR3 coding sequence is TGTGCCAGCAGCCCAACCCGGGACACCTCCAAAAACATTCAGTACTTC. Protein sequence: CASSPTRDTSKNIQYF.

The chain is built from TRBV29-1 and TRBJ1-2; D unresolved. The V end lost 1 base, the J end lost 8 bases, and 14 bases lay between the germline ends. The CDR3 is 13 amino acids. CDR1 is SQVTM and CDR2 is ANQGSEA in the germline V gene. The CDR3: CSVEVDGRGGYTF. The CDR3 coding sequence is TGCAGCGTTGAAGTAGACGGAAGAGGGGGCTACACCTTC.

The V call is TRBV4-3, the J call TRBJ1-6, with 9 bases matching TRBD1. V lost 4 bases and J lost 10; bases outside the gene matches: 8. Germline assignment: CDR1 LGHNA and CDR2 YSLEER. CDR3 size: 15 residues. The CDR3 nucleotides are TGCGCCAGCAGCCGGGGGGACAGGGCCGAATCACCCCTCCACTTT. Its protein is CASSRGDRAESPLHF.

The V and J genes are TRBV28 and TRBJ1-2, with TRBD1 identical over 9 bases. With 6 bases clipped from V and 5 bases from J, the junction kept 10 bases outside the gene matches. The CDR3 has 15 amino acids. CDR1 MDHEN and CDR2 SYDVKM come from the germline V gene. The CDR3 DNA reads TGTGCCAGCAGGGGGACAGGGCCAGGGCCATATGGCTACACCTTC. It translates to CASRGTGPGPYGYTF.

The gene calls are TRBV15 and TRBJ1-5; a weak D match, TRBD1 (5 bases). The germline CDR1 and CDR2 sequences are LNHNV and YYDKDF (reference sequence). The CDR3 consists of 15 residues. V was clipped by 0 bases and J by 1 base, with 7 bases between them. The CDR3 DNA follows: TGTGCCACCAGCAGAGACAGGGCAAGCAATCAGCCCCAGCATTTT. Amino acid sequence: CATSRDRASNQPQHF.

The chain carries TRBV5-4 and TRBJ1-6; 8 bases agree with TRBD1. CDR3 length equals 16 residues. Germline V gene lookup returns CDR1 SGHNT and CDR2 YYREEE (reference sequence). Germline trimming cut 4 bases from V and 0 bases from J; bases unmatched to any gene: 3. This CDR3 reads CASSRDRSSYNSPLHF. CDR3 DNA: TGTGCCAGCAGCCGGGACAGGAGCTCCTATAATTCACCCCTCCACTTT.

The J gene is TRBJ2-5, the V gene TRBV20-1, with TRBD2 matching over 15 bases. J gave up 7 bases and V 3 bases, and 12 bases lay outside the gene matches. Germline assignment: CDR1 DFQATT and CDR2 SNEGSKA (reference sequence). This CDR3 region has 17 residues. CDR3 bases: TGCAGTGCTAGTCCCCGGCCGGGACTAGCGGGAGGAGGGACCCAGTACTTC. Translation gives CSASPRPGLAGGGTQYF.

The chain employs TRBV28 and TRBJ2-5; TRBD2 aligns across 8 bases. The CDR3 contains 16 residues. With V trimmed by 1 base and J by 5 bases, 9 bases remained unmatched. Germline CDR1 is MDHEN and CDR2 is SYDVKM. CDR3 in DNA: TGTGCCAGCAGTTTATACTCCAGCGGGAGCCGGGAGACCCAGTACTTC. This sequence encodes CASSLYSSGSRETQYF.

The CDR3 region is CATSEYGAGGPRSEQFF. The CDR3, as DNA: TGTGCCACCAGTGAATATGGGGCGGGAGGGCCACGTTCTGAGCAGTTCTTC. The V call is TRBV24-1, the J call TRBJ2-1, with TRBD2 matching 9 bases. Germline V gene data show CDR1 as KGHDR and CDR2 as SFDVKD. The CDR3 has 17 amino acids. With 4 bases clipped from V and 9 bases from J, the junction kept 15 bases outside the gene matches.

The J gene is TRBJ2-5, the V gene TRBV5-1; maybe TRBD2 (7 bases). This CDR3 region has 15 residues. Trimming left V 4 bases short and J 5 bases short, with 18 bases between. Germline CDR1 and CDR2: SGHRS and YFSETQ. In nucleotides, the CDR3 is TGCGCCAGCAGCGTGGCCCTAGGGGGAGGGGAGACCCAGTACTTC. Protein sequence: CASSVALGGGETQYF.

The CDR3 nucleotides read TGTGCCAGCAGTCCAGCGGGGACTTACGAGCAGTACTTC. Its translation: CASSPAGTYEQYF. The V and J genes are TRBV6-2 or TRBV6-3 and TRBJ2-7; 7 bases map to TRBD2. V trimming: 5 bases; J trimming: 4 bases; junction bases outside the gene matches: 5. Germline CDR1 MNHEY, CDR2 SVGEGT. CDR3 length: 13 amino acids.